Sequencing of this T cell receptor (beta chain) was carried out in a study of neurological immune-mediated disorders. Trimming removed 1 base at V and 1 base at J, with 11 bases between. Looked up from germline, CDR1 is SGHRS and CDR2 is YFSETQ. The CDR3 consists of 16 residues. TCRdb ran MiXCR on the 5' RACE reads and lists one entry per CDR3 protein. This sample has 40,000 or so distinct CDR3 sequences, with about 2.5% found just once. This clonotype was seen at least ten times. This chain links TRBV5-1 with TRBJ2-2, with D possibly called TRBD1 or TRBD2 (6 bases each). The specimen was PBMCs. This sequence originates from a man aged 25-40 years with multiple sclerosis. The chain's CDR3 is CASSLPAGQNTGELFF. In nucleotides, the CDR3 is TGCGCCAGCAGCTTGCCGGCGGGACAGAACACCGGGGAGCTGTTTTTT.